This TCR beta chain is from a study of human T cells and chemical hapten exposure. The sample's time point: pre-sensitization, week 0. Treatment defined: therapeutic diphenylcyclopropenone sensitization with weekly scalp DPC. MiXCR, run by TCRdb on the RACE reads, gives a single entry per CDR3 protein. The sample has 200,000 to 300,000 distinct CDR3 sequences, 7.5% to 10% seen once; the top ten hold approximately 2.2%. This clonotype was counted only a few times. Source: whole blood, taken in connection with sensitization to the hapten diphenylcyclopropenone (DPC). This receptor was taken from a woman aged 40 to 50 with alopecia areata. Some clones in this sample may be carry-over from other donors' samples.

As DNA, the CDR3 is TGTGCCAGCAGCCCACCACGGACAGGGCGCAATGAGCAGTTCTTC. Amino acid sequence: CASSPPRTGRNEQFF. The chain links TRBV3-1 to TRBJ2-1; 8 nucleotides align to TRBD1. The CDR3 is made up of 15 amino acids. Germline-derived CDR1 and CDR2 are LGHDT and YNNKEL (reference sequence). After removal of 4 bases from V and 6 bases from J, the junction contained 8 bases not matched to a gene.